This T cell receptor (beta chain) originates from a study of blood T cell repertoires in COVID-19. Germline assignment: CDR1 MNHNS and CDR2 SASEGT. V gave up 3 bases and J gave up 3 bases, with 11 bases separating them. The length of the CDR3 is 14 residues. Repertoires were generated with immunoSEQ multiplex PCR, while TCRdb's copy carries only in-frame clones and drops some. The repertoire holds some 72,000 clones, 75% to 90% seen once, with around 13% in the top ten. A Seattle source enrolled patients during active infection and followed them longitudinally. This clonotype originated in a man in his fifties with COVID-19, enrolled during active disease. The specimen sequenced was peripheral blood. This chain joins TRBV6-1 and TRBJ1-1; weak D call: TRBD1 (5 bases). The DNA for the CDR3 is TGTGCCAGCAGTGAGGGGGGATCGGACACTGAAGCTTTCTTT. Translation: CASSEGGSDTEAFF.